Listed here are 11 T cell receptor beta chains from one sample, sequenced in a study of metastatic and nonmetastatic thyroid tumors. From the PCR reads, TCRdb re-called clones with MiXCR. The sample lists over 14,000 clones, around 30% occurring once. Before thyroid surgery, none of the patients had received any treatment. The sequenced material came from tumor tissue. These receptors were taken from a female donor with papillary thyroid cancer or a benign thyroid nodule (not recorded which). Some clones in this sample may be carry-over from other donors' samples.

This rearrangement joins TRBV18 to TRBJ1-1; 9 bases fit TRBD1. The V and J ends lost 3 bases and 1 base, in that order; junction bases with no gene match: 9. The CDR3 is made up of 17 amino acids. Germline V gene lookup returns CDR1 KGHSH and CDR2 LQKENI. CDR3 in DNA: TGTGCCAGCTCACCGGGACAGGGAAGGACTAAGAACACTGAAGCTTTCTTT. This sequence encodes CASSPGQGRTKNTEAFF.

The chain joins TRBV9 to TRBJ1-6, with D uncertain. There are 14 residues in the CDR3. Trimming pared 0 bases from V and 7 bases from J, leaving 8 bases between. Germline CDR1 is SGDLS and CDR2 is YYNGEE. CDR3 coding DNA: TGTGCCAGCAGCGTAGATGGTGGGAATTCACCCCTCCACTTT. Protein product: CASSVDGGNSPLHF.

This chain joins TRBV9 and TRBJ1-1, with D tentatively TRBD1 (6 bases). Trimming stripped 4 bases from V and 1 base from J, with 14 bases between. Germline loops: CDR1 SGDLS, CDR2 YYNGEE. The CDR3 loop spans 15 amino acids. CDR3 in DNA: TGTGCCAGCAGCTTTCAAGGGGGACAGAACACTGAAGCTTTCTTT. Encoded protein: CASSFQGGQNTEAFF. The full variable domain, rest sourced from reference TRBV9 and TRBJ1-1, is DSGVTQTPKHLITATGQRVTLRCSPRSGDLSVYWYQQSLDQGLQFLIQYYNGEERAKGNILERFSAQQFPDLHSELNLSSLELGDSALYFCASSFQGGQNTEAFFGQGTRLTVV.

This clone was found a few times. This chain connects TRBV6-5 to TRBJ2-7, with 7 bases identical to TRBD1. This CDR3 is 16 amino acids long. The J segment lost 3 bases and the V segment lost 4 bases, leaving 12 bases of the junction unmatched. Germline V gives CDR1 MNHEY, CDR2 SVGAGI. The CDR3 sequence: CASSSDDRVSIYEQYF. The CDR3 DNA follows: TGTGCCAGCAGTTCCGACGACAGGGTGTCAATCTACGAGCAGTACTTC.

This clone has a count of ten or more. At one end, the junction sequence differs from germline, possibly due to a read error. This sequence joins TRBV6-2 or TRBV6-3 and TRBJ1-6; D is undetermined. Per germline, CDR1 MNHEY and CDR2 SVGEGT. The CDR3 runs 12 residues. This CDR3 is CASNYIGSPLHF. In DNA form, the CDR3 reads TGTGCCAGCAATTACATAGGGTCACCCCTCCACTTT.

CDR3 sequence reads: CASSPGPSGLRAYEQYF. The CDR3 nucleotides are TGTGCCAGCTCACCAGGGCCCTCGGGCCTTCGCGCCTACGAGCAGTACTTC. This sequence joins TRBV18 and TRBJ2-7; D ambiguous. The CDR3 is 17 residues long. Trimming removed 2 bases from V and 2 bases from J, with 19 bases in between. The V gene's germline CDR1 is KGHSH and CDR2 LQKENI.

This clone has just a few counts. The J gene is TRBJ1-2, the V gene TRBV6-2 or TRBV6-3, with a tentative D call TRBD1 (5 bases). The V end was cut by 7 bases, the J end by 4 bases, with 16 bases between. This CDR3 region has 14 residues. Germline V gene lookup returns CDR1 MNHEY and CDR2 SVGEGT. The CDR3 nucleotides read TGTGCCAGCACTCAACCCGGGACGCCCTATGGCTACACCTTC. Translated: CASTQPGTPYGYTF.

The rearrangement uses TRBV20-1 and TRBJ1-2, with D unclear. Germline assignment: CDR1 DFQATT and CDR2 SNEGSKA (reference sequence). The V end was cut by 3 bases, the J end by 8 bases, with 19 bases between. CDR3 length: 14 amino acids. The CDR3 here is CSASNLAELRGYTF. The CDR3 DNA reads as TGCAGTGCTAGCAATTTGGCGGAACTACGGGGCTACACCTTC.

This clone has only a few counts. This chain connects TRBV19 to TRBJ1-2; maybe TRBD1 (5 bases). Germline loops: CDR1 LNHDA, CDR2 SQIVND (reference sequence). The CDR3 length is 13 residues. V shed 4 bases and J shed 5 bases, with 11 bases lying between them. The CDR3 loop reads CASSTGTDYGYTF. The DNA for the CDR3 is TGTGCCAGTAGTACCGGGACGGATTATGGCTACACCTTC.

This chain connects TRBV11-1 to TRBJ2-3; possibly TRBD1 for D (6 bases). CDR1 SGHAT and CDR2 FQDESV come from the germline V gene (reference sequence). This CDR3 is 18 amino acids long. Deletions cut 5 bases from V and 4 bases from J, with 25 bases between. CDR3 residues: CASSRHARQVLSPDTQYF. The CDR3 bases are TGTGCCAGCAGCCGACACGCGCGACAGGTACTGAGTCCAGATACGCAGTATTTT.

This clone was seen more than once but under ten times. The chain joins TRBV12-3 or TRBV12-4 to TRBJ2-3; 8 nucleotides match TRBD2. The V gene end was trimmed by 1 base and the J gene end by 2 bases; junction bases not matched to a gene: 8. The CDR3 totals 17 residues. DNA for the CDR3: TGTGCCAGCAGTTTAGGGGAGACTAGCGAAAACACAGATACGCAGTATTTT. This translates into CASSLGETSENTDTQYF.